This passage covers 9 T cell receptor beta chains from one sample sequenced in a study of CXCR3-negative and CXCR3-positive naive CD8 T cells. UMI labels and 5' RACE were used to prepare the TRB cDNA libraries. TCRdb reworked the 5' RACE reads into one entry per CDR3 protein, no DNA. The listing contains about 38,000 distinct CDR3 sequences. The sample was memory CD8+ T cells from blood. These receptors came from a human donor in good health. Some clones in this sample may be carry-over from other donors' samples.

The chain has TRBV5-1 and TRBJ2-6; TCRdb reports TRBD2, a call that lacks DNA to check it against. The CDR3 extends over 18 amino acids. Germline CDR1 SGHRS, CDR2 YFSETQ. The CDR3 sequence: CASSERVTAATGANVLTF.

V is TRBV7-6 and J is TRBJ2-2; TCRdb lists TRBD2, though no DNA is available to test this call. This CDR3 comprises 15 residues. Germline CDR1 SGHVS, CDR2 FNYEAQ. The CDR3 is CASSPYLGGGGELFF.

J is TRBJ1-2 and V is TRBV28; TCRdb selects TRBD1, and the lack of DNA leaves this call unchecked. CDR1 and CDR2 from the germline V gene are MDHEN and SYDVKM. CDR3 length: 14 amino acids. CDR3 sequence reads: CASSGDRESGGYTF.

This chain connects TRBV27 to TRBJ2-2; TCRdb calls TRBD1, which cannot be checked without DNA. The CDR3 is 15 residues long. Germline loops: CDR1 MNHEY, CDR2 SMNVEV (reference sequence). CDR3 region: CASSEGDRDTGELFF.

The chain recombines TRBV12-3 or TRBV12-4 with TRBJ2-4. CDR3 length: 15 amino acids. The CDR3 reads CASRPEGTSKNIQYF.

The rearrangement links TRBV5-1 to TRBJ1-6. CDR1 SGHRS and CDR2 YFSETQ come from the germline V gene. The CDR3 has 16 amino acids. The CDR3 spells CASSLVTDNPNSPLHF.

V and J are TRBV20-1 and TRBJ2-3; TCRdb's D call of TRBD1 is untestable without DNA. Germline CDR1 DFQATT, CDR2 SNEGSKA (reference sequence). This CDR3 contains 13 residues. CDR3 in amino acids: CSAPGSSTDTQYF.

The genes are TRBV6-2 or TRBV6-3 and TRBJ2-7; the D call from TCRdb, TRBD2, cannot be confirmed without DNA. CDR3 size: 15 residues. Germline loops: CDR1 MNHEY, CDR2 SVGEGT. CDR3 amino acids: CASSPRGEAVYEQYF.

The genes are TRBV6-4 and TRBJ2-1; TCRdb reports TRBD2, a call that lacks DNA to check it against. Looked up from germline, CDR1 is MRHNA and CDR2 is SNTAGT. The length of the CDR3 is 16 residues. CDR3 region: CASSDSRYGPLNEQFF.